This passage covers 27 T cell receptor beta chains from one sample sequenced in a study of blood T cell repertoires in COVID-19. The table came from immunoSEQ multiplex PCR; TCRdb's copy has only in-frame clones and leaves some out. The sample has tens of thousands of clones, approximately 91% seen once. Sequenced: peripheral blood. These receptors were obtained from a man aged 45-65 years with acute or convalescent COVID-19.

This clone was recorded only once. V usage is TRBV19 and J usage is TRBJ1-2, with D possibly being TRBD1 (6 bases). The CDR3 is 13 amino acids. V lost 5 bases, J lost 5 bases, and 12 bases lay in between. CDR1 and CDR2 (germline): LNHDA, SQIVND (reference sequence). The CDR3 here is CASSLLDRYGYTF. The DNA for the CDR3 is TGTGCCAGTAGTCTCCTGGACAGATATGGCTACACCTTC.

The V and J genes are TRBV5-1 and TRBJ2-7; D may be TRBD1 (5 bases). CDR1 and CDR2 (germline): SGHRS, YFSETQ. Trimming removed 0 bases from V and 4 bases from J, with 11 bases in between. The CDR3 totals 14 residues. For the CDR3, the DNA is TGCGCCAGCAGCTTGGCAGGGAAAGGTTACGAGCAGTACTTC. It yields the protein CASSLAGKGYEQYF.

The chain recombines TRBV10-1 with TRBJ1-2, with a tentative D call TRBD1 (6 bases). Trimming shortened V by 5 bases and J by 8 bases, and 15 bases separated the two germline ends. The CDR3 has 13 residues. Germline-derived CDR1 and CDR2 are WNHNN and SYGVQD (reference sequence). CDR3 DNA: TGCGCCAGCAGTCAATCCAGGGGTGGCGGCTACACCTTC. As protein: CASSQSRGGGYTF.

This sequence joins TRBV7-9 and TRBJ1-4; TRBD1 is a possible D gene (6 bases). Germline CDR1 SEHNR, CDR2 FQNEAQ (reference sequence). The CDR3 is 14 amino acids. Trimming took off 3 bases at V and 5 bases at J, with 10 bases between the two ends. CDR3 nucleotide sequence: TGTGCCAGCAGCTTGGACAGTCAGAATGAAAAACTGTTTTTT. Encoded protein: CASSLDSQNEKLFF. Variable domain in full (rest from reference TRBV7-9 and TRBJ1-4): DTGVSQNPRHKITKRGQNVTFRCDPISEHNRLYWYRQTLGQGPEFLTYFQNEAQLEKSRLLSDRFSAERPKGSFSTLEIQRTEQGDSAMYLCASSLDSQNEKLFFGSGTQLSVL.

This clone came up a few times. The rearrangement uses TRBV5-1 and TRBJ2-7, with 7 bases lining up with TRBD1. The CDR3 totals 14 residues. V lost 3 bases, J lost 0 bases, and 3 bases stayed unmatched. From germline, CDR1 is SGHRS and CDR2 YFSETQ. This CDR3 reads CASSSSGGSYEQYF. The CDR3 DNA reads as TGCGCCAGCAGCTCATCAGGGGGCTCCTACGAGCAGTACTTC.

This chain connects TRBV12-3 or TRBV12-4 to TRBJ2-1; D is unclear. The CDR3 contains 13 residues. Trimming took 3 bases from V and 2 from J, leaving 5 bases between them. CDR3 sequence: CASSFRTYNEQFF. The CDR3 DNA is TGTGCCAGCAGTTTTCGTACCTACAATGAGCAGTTCTTC.

The chain employs TRBV3-1 (or the pseudogene TRBV3-2) and TRBJ2-7; the match to TRBD2 covers 7 bases. The V gene end was trimmed by 1 base and the J gene end by 6 bases; junction bases not matched to a gene: 6. Looked up from germline, CDR1 is LGHDT and CDR2 is YNNKEL (reference sequence). The CDR3 runs to 14 residues. CDR3 amino acids: CASSQAGGGGEQYF. CDR3 in DNA: TGTGCCAGCAGCCAAGCTGGTGGGGGGGGCGAGCAGTACTTC.

This clone has just a few counts. The chain couples TRBV2 to TRBJ2-1; the D gene is possibly TRBD2 (7 bases). The CDR3 consists of 11 residues. Germline V lookup: CDR1 SNHLY, CDR2 FYNNEI. V was trimmed by 8 bases and J by 11 bases, leaving 13 bases between them. This CDR3 is CASPGGGKQFF. The CDR3 DNA reads TGTGCCAGCCCGGGCGGGGGCAAGCAGTTCTTC. Looking up the rest from reference TRBV2 and TRBJ2-1 gives the full variable domain: EPEVTQTPSHQVTQMGQEVILRCVPISNHLYFYWYRQILGQKVEFLVSFYNNEISEKSEIFDDQFSVERPDGSNFTLKIRSTKLEDSAMYFCASPGGGKQFFGPGTRLTVL.

CDR3 amino acids: CASSHGVSYEQYF. The CDR3, as DNA: TGTGCCAGCAGTCACGGGGTCTCCTACGAGCAGTACTTC. The genes are TRBV12-3 or TRBV12-4 and TRBJ2-7; possible D gene TRBD2, 5 bases. The length of the CDR3 is 13 residues. The germline V and J ends were trimmed by 5 bases and 0 bases, with 8 bases remaining between them.

The gene calls are TRBV2 and TRBJ2-2; D possibly corresponds to TRBD1 (5 bases). The length of the CDR3 is 15 residues. V lost 8 bases and J lost 4, with 17 bases in between. In germline, CDR1 is SNHLY, CDR2 FYNNEI. The CDR3 sequence: CASLSPGSGTGELFF. The CDR3 DNA reads as TGTGCCAGCCTCTCCCCAGGGTCGGGCACCGGGGAGCTGTTTTTT. Together with reference TRBV2 and TRBJ2-2, the CDR3 gives the full variable domain: EPEVTQTPSHQVTQMGQEVILRCVPISNHLYFYWYRQILGQKVEFLVSFYNNEISEKSEIFDDQFSVERPDGSNFTLKIRSTKLEDSAMYFCASLSPGSGTGELFFGEGSRLTVL.

This rearrangement joins TRBV5-1 to TRBJ1-6, with D uncertain. Germline loops: CDR1 SGHRS, CDR2 YFSETQ. Trimming removed 0 bases from V and 9 bases from J, with 19 bases in between. CDR3 size: 17 residues. The CDR3 loop reads CASSLAGSPAMSSPLHF. DNA for the CDR3: TGCGCCAGCAGCTTGGCGGGGAGCCCAGCCATGAGTTCACCCCTCCACTTT.

The chain couples TRBV7-2 to TRBJ2-1; TRBD2 agrees at 12 bases. Per germline, CDR1 SGHTA and CDR2 FQGNSA. Trimming took 5 bases from V and 5 from J; bases not matched to a gene: 7. The CDR3 runs to 16 residues. CDR3 residues: CASSPQTSGRHNEQFF. In DNA, the CDR3 is TGTGCCAGCAGCCCCCAGACTAGCGGGAGACACAATGAGCAGTTCTTC.

The chain has TRBV19 and TRBJ2-7; 7 positions agree with TRBD1. With V trimmed by 5 bases and J by 3 bases, 7 bases remained unmatched. The CDR3 contains 14 residues. Germline CDR1 is LNHDA and CDR2 is SQIVND (reference sequence). In DNA form, the CDR3 reads TGTGCCAGTAGTCCCGGCCAGGGGGACTACGAGCAGTACTTC. Translating it yields CASSPGQGDYEQYF.

The chain links TRBV5-6 to TRBJ1-2, with 8 bases that match TRBD1. Per the germline V gene, CDR1 is SGHDT and CDR2 is YYEEEE. The CDR3 length is 14 residues. Unmatched junction bases numbered 7, after V lost 1 base and J lost 8 bases. CDR3 DNA sequence: TGTGCCAGCAGCTTGATTCAGGGGGCGAAAGGCTACACCTTC. Encoded protein: CASSLIQGAKGYTF.

The chain recombines TRBV7-2 with TRBJ2-1, with D possibly TRBD2 on 6 matching bases. Trimming cost V 4 bases and J 7 bases, with 14 bases left between them. The germline V gene has CDR1 SGHTA and CDR2 FQGNSA. The CDR3 consists of 14 residues. The CDR3 region has the DNA TGTGCCAGCAGCTCGACTAGGTCGGTGAATGAGCAGTTCTTC. It translates to CASSSTRSVNEQFF.

The rearrangement uses TRBV19 and TRBJ2-7, with 10 bases identical to TRBD2. Losses at the gene ends were 4 bases for V and 7 bases for J; bases not matched to a gene: 10. The germline CDR1 and CDR2 sequences are LNHDA and SQIVND (reference sequence). The CDR3 loop spans 15 amino acids. DNA of the CDR3: TGTGCCAGTAGTAATCCTCTAGCGGGAGCGAGGGAGCAGTACTTC. Translation gives CASSNPLAGAREQYF.

J is TRBJ2-2 and V is TRBV7-9; D is possibly TRBD1 (6 bases). The CDR3 sequence is 13 residues long. With 7 bases removed from V and 5 bases from J, the gap between germline ends came to 11 bases. CDR1 and CDR2 (germline): SEHNR, FQNEAQ (reference sequence). The CDR3 coding sequence is TGTGCCAGCACCATTGGGACAACCGGGGAGCTGTTTTTT. Protein sequence: CASTIGTTGELFF.

This clone was seen only once. The chain joins TRBV4-3 to TRBJ2-1, with 11 bases identical to TRBD2. V trimming: 4 bases; J trimming: 6 bases; junction bases outside the gene matches: 17. The germline CDR1 and CDR2 sequences are LGHNA and YSLEER. The CDR3 is made up of 19 amino acids. This CDR3 reads CASSLFPISTSGIGNEQFF. The CDR3 nucleotides are TGCGCCAGCAGCCTATTCCCGATATCGACTAGCGGGATAGGCAATGAGCAGTTCTTC.

This chain links TRBV5-1 with TRBJ2-7; the D is unclear. The germline V gene has CDR1 SGHRS and CDR2 YFSETQ. This CDR3 comprises 14 residues. V lost 4 bases to trimming and J lost 5 bases, with 16 bases between them. The DNA for the CDR3 is TGCGCCAGCAGCCTTCCAAGAGGATTCGACGAGCAGTACTTC. Translating it yields CASSLPRGFDEQYF. The whole variable domain, remainder taken from reference TRBV5-1 and TRBJ2-7, is KAGVTQTPRYLIKTRGQQVTLSCSPISGHRSVSWYQQTPGQGLQFLFEYFSETQRNKGNFPGRFSGRQFSNSRSEMNVSTLELGDSALYLCASSLPRGFDEQYFGPGTRLTVT.

The gene calls are TRBV27 and TRBJ2-7, with a possible D match to TRBD1 (6 bases). There are 13 residues in the CDR3. Trimming pared 5 bases from V and 3 bases from J, leaving 11 bases between. Germline-derived CDR1 and CDR2 are MNHEY and SMNVEV (reference sequence). CDR3 sequence reads: CASSRQTGYEQYF. Written as DNA, the CDR3 is TGTGCCAGCAGTCGCCAGACAGGCTACGAGCAGTACTTC.

The V and J genes are TRBV6-5 and TRBJ1-1, with a weak D call TRBD1 (5 bases). The CDR3 totals 15 residues. The V and J ends lost 6 bases and 0 bases respectively, with 14 bases between them. From germline, CDR1 is MNHEY and CDR2 SVGAGI. CDR3 DNA: TGTGCCAGCAGGCTACTGGGGCATATGAACACTGAAGCTTTCTTT. It yields the protein CASRLLGHMNTEAFF.

The chain's CDR3 is CASSLGLAVWETQYF. Here the CDR3 DNA reads TGTGCCAGCAGCTTGGGACTAGCGGTCTGGGAGACCCAGTACTTC. This chain connects TRBV5-5 to TRBJ2-5, with 9 bases identical to TRBD2. Germline CDR1 reads SGHKS; CDR2 reads YYEKEE (reference sequence). Trimming at V came to 0 bases and at J to 5 bases, leaving 5 bases not matched to a gene. The CDR3 contains 15 residues.

J is TRBJ2-1 and V is TRBV27; perhaps TRBD1 as D (5 bases). Germline assignment: CDR1 MNHEY and CDR2 SMNVEV (reference sequence). The CDR3 is 18 amino acids. V lost 5 bases to trimming and J lost 3 bases, with 23 bases between them. The CDR3 is CASSGADHLTEIYNEQFF. The CDR3 coding sequence is TGTGCCAGCAGTGGTGCTGATCACCTGACAGAGATCTACAATGAGCAGTTCTTC.

V gene TRBV5-1 combines with J gene TRBJ1-4; D not certain. Trimming shortened V by 1 base and J by 1 base, and 8 bases separated the two germline ends. This CDR3 contains 15 residues. Germline V gives CDR1 SGHRS, CDR2 YFSETQ. The CDR3 DNA follows: TGCGCCAGCAGCTTGTCGGTCCAAACTAATGAAAAACTGTTTTTT. Encoded protein: CASSLSVQTNEKLFF.

The V gene is TRBV9, the J gene TRBJ2-5; D is perhaps TRBD2 (6 bases). CDR1 and CDR2 from the germline V gene are SGDLS and YYNGEE. V lost 2 bases, J lost 5 bases, and 16 bases lay in between. This CDR3 region has 15 residues. Written as DNA, the CDR3 is TGTGCCAGCAGCGTCACCCGAGGAGGGTCGGAGACCCAGTACTTC. It is translated as CASSVTRGGSETQYF.

The chain is built from TRBV19 and TRBJ1-5; 10 bases line up with TRBD1. The CDR3 covers 16 residues. The germline CDR1 and CDR2 sequences are LNHDA and SQIVND (reference sequence). V lost 6 bases and J lost 2; bases outside the gene matches: 7. DNA of the CDR3: TGTGCCAGTAGGGACAGGGGGGGAAGTCGCAATCAGCCCCAGCATTTT. Translating it yields CASRDRGGSRNQPQHF.

The chain employs TRBV27 and TRBJ2-7; 14 bases fit TRBD2. The CDR3 is made up of 16 amino acids. Germline CDR1 and CDR2: MNHEY and SMNVEV (reference sequence). The J segment lost 2 bases and the V segment lost 0 bases, leaving 0 bases of the junction unmatched. The CDR3 DNA reads as TGTGCCAGCAGTTTATCGGGACTAGCGGGAGCCTACGAGCAGTACTTC. It is translated as CASSLSGLAGAYEQYF.